The rows below give T cell receptor beta chains drawn from one sample of a study of blood T cell repertoires in COVID-19. Data came from immunoSEQ multiplex PCR; TCRdb stores just in-frame clones and leaves some out. Of 200,000 or so clones in the sample, 81% were seen once. Input material: peripheral blood. The receptors derive from a woman over 75 with COVID-19, enrolled during active disease. Both conserved end residues are part of each CDR3. A D gene is named only where the DNA matches it firmly. A clone size is listed for some rows: how often the clone was seen (once, few, many), or a class if it is expanded.

D	J	V	size	DNA	CDR3
NA	TRBJ2-7	TRBV10-3	NA	TGTGCCATCAGCTCAGGACCCACAGGACAATACGAGCAGTACTTC	CAISSGPTGQYEQYF
TRBD1	TRBJ2-2	TRBV19	NA	TGTGCCAGTAGTATGAGGGGGCCCACCGGGGAGCTGTTTTTT	CASSMRGPTGELFF
NA	TRBJ2-1	TRBV7-6	few	TGTGCCAGCAGCGACCTCCGGGGGGACAACTCGTACAATGAGCAGTTCTTC	CASSDLRGDNSYNEQFF
TRBD2	TRBJ2-5	TRBV20-1	NA	TGCAGTGCTAGTTTTGCGGGAGGGCCTTTGGAGACCCAGTACTTC	CSASFAGGPLETQYF
NA	TRBJ2-3	TRBV5-4	NA	TGTGCCAGCAGCTTGGTAGGCGGTTCCTCCTCAGATACGCAGTATTTT	CASSLVGGSSSDTQYF
NA	TRBJ2-7	TRBV5-1	once	TGCGCCAGCAGCACCGGACAGCCGTCGGGAGAGCAGTACTTC	CASSTGQPSGEQYF
NA	TRBJ2-7	TRBV12-3/TRBV12-4	NA	TGTGCCAGCAGTTTTGGCTCCTCCTACGAGCAGTACTTC	CASSFGSSYEQYF
NA	TRBJ2-5	TRBV7-9	NA	TGTGCCAGCAGCCCACAGACAGTTGAGACCCAGTACTTC	CASSPQTVETQYF
NA	TRBJ1-4	TRBV18	NA	TGTGCCAGCTCACCGGGCAGGGAGGTGGAAAAACTGTTTTTT	CASSPGREVEKLFF
TRBD2	TRBJ2-1	TRBV5-1	NA	TGCGCCAGCAGCTTGGAAGGGGGACTAGCGGGTGACTACAATGAGCAGTTCTTC	CASSLEGGLAGDYNEQFF
NA	TRBJ2-7	TRBV7-2	NA	TGTGCCAGCAGCTTATCAGTTAACTCCTACGAGCAGTACTTC	CASSLSVNSYEQYF
NA	TRBJ2-7	TRBV2	NA	TGTGCCAGTAGTATAACTGATACCTACGAGCAGTACTTC	CASSITDTYEQYF
TRBD1	TRBJ2-5	TRBV6-1	NA	TGTGCCAGCAGTGAAATTAGGACAGGGCTAGAGACCCAGTACTTC	CASSEIRTGLETQYF